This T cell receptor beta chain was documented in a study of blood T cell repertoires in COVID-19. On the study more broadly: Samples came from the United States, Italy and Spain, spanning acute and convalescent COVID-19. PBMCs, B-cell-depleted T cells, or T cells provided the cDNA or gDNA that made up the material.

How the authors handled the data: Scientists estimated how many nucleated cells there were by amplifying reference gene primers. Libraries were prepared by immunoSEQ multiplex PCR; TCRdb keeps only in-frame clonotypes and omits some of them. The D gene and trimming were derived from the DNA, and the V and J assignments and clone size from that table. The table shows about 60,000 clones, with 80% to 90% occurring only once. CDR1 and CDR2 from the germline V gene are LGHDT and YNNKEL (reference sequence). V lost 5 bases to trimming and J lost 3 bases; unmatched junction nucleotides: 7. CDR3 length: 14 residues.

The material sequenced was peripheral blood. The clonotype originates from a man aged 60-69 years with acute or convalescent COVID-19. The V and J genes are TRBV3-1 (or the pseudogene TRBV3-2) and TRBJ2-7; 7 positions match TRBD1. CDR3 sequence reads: CASSSRDSSYEQYF. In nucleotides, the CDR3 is TGTGCCAGCAGCTCCCGGGACAGCAGCTACGAGCAGTACTTC.